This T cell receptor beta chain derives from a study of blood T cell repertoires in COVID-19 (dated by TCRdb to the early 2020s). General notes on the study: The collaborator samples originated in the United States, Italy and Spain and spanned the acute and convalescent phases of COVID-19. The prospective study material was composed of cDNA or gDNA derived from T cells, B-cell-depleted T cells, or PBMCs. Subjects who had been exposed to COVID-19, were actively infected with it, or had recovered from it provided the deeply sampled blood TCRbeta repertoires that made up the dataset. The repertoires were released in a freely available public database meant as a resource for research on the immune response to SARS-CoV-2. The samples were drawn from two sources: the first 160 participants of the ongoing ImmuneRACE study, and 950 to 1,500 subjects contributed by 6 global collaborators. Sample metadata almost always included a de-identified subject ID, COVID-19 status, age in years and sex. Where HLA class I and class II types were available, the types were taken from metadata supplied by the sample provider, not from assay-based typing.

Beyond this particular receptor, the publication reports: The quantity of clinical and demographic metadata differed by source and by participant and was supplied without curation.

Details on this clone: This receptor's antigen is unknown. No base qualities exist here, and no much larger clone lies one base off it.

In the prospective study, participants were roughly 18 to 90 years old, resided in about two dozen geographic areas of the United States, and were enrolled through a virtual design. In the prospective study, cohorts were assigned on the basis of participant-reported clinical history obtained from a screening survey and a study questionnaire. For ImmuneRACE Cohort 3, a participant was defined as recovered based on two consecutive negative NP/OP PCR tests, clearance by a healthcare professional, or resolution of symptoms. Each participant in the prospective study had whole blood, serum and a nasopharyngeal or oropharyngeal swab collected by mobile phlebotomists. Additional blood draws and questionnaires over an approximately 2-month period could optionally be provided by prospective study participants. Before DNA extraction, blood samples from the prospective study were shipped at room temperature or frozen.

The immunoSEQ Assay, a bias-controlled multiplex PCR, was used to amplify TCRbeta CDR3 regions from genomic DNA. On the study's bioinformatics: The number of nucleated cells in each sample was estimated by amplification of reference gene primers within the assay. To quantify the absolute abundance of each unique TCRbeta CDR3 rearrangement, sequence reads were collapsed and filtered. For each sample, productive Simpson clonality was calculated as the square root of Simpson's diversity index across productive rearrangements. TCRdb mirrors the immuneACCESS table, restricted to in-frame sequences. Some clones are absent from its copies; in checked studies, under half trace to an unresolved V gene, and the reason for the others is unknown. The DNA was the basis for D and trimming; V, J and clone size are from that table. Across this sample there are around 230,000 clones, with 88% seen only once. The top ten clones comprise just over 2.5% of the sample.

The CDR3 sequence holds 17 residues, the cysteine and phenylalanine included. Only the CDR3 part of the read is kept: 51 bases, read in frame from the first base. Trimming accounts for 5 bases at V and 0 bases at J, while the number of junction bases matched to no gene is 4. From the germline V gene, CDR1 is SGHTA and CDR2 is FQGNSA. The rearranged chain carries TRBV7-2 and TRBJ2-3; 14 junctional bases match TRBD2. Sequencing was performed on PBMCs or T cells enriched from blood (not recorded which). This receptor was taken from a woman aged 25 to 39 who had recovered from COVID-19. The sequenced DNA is TGTGCCAGCAGCACAAGGACTAGCGGGGGGAGCACAGATACGCAGTATTTT. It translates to CASSTRTSGGSTDTQYF.